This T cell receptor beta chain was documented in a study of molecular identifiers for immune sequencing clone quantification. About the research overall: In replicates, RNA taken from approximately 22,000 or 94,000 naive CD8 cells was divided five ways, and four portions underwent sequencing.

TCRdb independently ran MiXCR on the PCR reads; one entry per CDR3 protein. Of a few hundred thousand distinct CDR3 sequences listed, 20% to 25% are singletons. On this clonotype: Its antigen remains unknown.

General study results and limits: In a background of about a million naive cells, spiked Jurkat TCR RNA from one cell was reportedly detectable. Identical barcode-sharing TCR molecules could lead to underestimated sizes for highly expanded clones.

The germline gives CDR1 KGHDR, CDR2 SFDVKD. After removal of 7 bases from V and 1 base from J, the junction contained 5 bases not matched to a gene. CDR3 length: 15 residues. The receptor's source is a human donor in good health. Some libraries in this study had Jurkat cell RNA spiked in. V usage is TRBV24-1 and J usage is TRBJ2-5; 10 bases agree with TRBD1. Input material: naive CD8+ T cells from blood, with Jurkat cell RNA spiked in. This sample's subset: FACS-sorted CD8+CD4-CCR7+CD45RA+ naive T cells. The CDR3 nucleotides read TGTGCCACCAGCCTTTGGGACAGGGGCCAAGAGACCCAGTACTTC. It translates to CATSLWDRGQETQYF.